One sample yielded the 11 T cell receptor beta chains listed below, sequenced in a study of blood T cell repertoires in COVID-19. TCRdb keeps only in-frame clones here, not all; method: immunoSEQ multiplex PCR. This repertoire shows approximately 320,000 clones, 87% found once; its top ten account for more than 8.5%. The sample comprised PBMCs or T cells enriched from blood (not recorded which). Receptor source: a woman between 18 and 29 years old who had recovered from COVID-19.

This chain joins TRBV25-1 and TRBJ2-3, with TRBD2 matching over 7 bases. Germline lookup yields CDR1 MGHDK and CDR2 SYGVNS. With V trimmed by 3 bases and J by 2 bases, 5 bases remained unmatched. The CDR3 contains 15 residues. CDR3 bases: TGTGCCAGCAGTGAGATTGGGGGGGTCACAGATACGCAGTATTTT. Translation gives CASSEIGGVTDTQYF.

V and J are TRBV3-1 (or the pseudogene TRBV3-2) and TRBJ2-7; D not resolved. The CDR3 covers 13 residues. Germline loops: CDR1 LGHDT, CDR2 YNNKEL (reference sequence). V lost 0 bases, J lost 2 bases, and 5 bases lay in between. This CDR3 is CASSQDRTYEQYF. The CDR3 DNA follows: TGTGCCAGCAGCCAAGATAGAACCTACGAGCAGTACTTC.

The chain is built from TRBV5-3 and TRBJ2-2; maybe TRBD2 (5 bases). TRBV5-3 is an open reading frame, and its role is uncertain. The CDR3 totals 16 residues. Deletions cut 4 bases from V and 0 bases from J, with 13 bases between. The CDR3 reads CARSLPGSANTGELFF. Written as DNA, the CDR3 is TGTGCCAGAAGCCTTCCGGGTAGCGCGAACACCGGGGAGCTGTTTTTT.

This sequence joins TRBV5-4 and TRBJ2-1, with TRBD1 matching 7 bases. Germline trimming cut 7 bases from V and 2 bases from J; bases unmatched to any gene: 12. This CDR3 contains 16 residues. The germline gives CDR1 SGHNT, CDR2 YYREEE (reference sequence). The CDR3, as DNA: TGTGCCAGCTCGAGGGGGCAGACCATTACCTACAATGAGCAGTTCTTC. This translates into CASSRGQTITYNEQFF.

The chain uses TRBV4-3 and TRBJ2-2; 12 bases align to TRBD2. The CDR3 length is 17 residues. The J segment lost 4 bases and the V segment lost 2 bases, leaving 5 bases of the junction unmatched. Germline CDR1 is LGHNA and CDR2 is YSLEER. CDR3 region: CASSQLAGGLSTGELFF. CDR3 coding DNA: TGCGCCAGCAGCCAACTAGCGGGGGGGCTCAGCACCGGGGAGCTGTTTTTT.

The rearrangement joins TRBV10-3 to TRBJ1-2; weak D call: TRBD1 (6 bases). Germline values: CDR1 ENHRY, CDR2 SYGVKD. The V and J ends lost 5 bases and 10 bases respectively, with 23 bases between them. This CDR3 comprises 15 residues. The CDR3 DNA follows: TGTGCCATCAGTACTGGACAGCACAGTCAGCCCTACTACACCTTC. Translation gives CAISTGQHSQPYYTF.

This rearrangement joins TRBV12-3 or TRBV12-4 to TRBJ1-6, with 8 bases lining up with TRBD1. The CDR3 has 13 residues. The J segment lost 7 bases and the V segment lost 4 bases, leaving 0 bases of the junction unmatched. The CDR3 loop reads CASSWTGNSPLHF. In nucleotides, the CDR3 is TGTGCCAGCAGTTGGACAGGGAATTCACCCCTCCACTTT.

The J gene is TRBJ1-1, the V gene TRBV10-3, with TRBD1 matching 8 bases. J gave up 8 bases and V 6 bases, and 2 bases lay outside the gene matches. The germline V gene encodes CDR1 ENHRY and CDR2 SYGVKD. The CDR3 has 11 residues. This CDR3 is CAIRGQGEAFF. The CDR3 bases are TGTGCCATCAGAGGACAGGGAGAAGCTTTCTTT.

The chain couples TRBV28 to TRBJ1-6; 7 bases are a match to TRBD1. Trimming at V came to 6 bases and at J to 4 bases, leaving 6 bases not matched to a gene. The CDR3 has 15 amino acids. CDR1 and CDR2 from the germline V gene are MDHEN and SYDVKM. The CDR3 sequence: CASRAGGSYNSPLHF. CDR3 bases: TGTGCCAGCAGGGCAGGGGGTTCATATAATTCACCCCTCCACTTT.

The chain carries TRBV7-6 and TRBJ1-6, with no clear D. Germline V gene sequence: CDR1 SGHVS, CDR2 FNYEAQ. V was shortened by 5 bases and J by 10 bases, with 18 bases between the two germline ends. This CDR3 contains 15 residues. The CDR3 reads CASSTRTGPGSPLHF. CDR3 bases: TGTGCCAGCAGCACCCGGACCGGCCCGGGATCACCCCTCCACTTT.

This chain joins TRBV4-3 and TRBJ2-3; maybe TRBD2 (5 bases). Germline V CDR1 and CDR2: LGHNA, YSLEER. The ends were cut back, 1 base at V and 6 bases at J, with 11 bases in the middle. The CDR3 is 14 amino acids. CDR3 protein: CASSQALRGDTQYF. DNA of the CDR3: TGCGCCAGCAGCCAAGCCCTCAGAGGGGATACGCAGTATTTT.